A single sample is the source of the 28 T cell receptor beta chains below, sequenced in a study of T-cell memory formation after mild COVID-19. TCRdb redid the calling of the 5' RACE reads with MiXCR, one entry per CDR3 protein. The sample carries under 300,000 distinct CDR3 sequences, 15% to 20% recorded once. The sequencing input was PBMCs or a T cell subset sorted from them (not recorded which). The receptors originated from a young man who had mild COVID-19 (a few samples of this study predate the infection). Cell type and time point are not known.

The chain uses TRBV2 and TRBJ1-5, with unresolved D. The CDR3 has 13 amino acids. V shed 10 bases and J shed 4 bases, with 14 bases lying between them. In germline, CDR1 is SNHLY, CDR2 FYNNEI. DNA of the CDR3: TGTGCCACCGGACGGGCGGCAAATCAGCCCCAGCATTTT. It yields the protein CATGRAANQPQHF.

The chain couples TRBV30 to TRBJ1-6; D is undetermined. CDR1 is GTSNPN, CDR2 SVGIG, per germline (reference sequence). Trimming removed 0 bases from V and 8 bases from J, with 11 bases in between. The CDR3 is 14 residues long. CDR3 residues: CAWSVRSQDSPLHF. CDR3 DNA: TGTGCCTGGAGTGTTCGGTCCCAGGATTCACCCCTCCACTTT.

In its sample, this clonotype was seen a few times. J is TRBJ2-1 and V is TRBV29-1; TRBD1 or TRBD2 may be the D gene (5 bases each). V was clipped by 4 bases and J by 4 bases, with 11 bases between them. Looked up from germline, CDR1 is SQVTM and CDR2 is ANQGSEA. The CDR3 sequence is 13 residues long. The CDR3 DNA follows: TGCAGCGTTGTTGTCGGGGCGTACAATGAGCAGTTCTTC. Translating gives CSVVVGAYNEQFF.

The gene calls are TRBV5-5 and TRBJ1-4; possibly TRBD1 for D (5 bases). The V and J ends lost 4 bases and 5 bases respectively, with 9 bases between them. Germline V gene data show CDR1 as SGHKS and CDR2 as YYEKEE (reference sequence). This CDR3 has 13 amino acids. CDR3 protein: CASSRGGNEKLFF. The CDR3 DNA is TGTGCCAGCAGCCGGGGGGGAAATGAAAAACTGTTTTTT.

This clonotype showed up many times. V gene TRBV19 combines with J gene TRBJ2-5; D possibly corresponds to TRBD2 (6 bases). Germline V gene data show CDR1 as LNHDA and CDR2 as SQIVND (reference sequence). The CDR3 sequence is 15 residues long. V was cut by 10 bases and J by 4 bases, with 22 bases left in between. As DNA, the CDR3 is TGTGCCATCTCACCGCCGGGGACTGTACGAGAGACCCAGTACTTC. Encoded protein: CAISPPGTVRETQYF. The full variable domain, completed using reference TRBV19 and TRBJ2-5, is DGGITQSPKYLFRKEGQNVTLSCEQNLNHDAMYWYRQDPGQGLRLIYYSQIVNDFQKGDIAEGYSVSREKKESFPLTVTSAQKNPTAFYLCAISPPGTVRETQYFGPGTRLLVL.

This clonotype was detected a few times. The rearrangement uses TRBV30 and TRBJ1-1, with no clear D. The CDR3 extends over 10 amino acids. V was trimmed by 1 base and J by 6 bases, leaving 3 bases between them. CDR1 and CDR2 (germline): GTSNPN, SVGIG (reference sequence). The CDR3 is CAWSGPEAFF. The CDR3 DNA reads TGTGCCTGGAGTGGCCCTGAAGCTTTCTTT. Full variable domain (outside the CDR3, taken from reference TRBV30 and TRBJ1-1): SQTIHQWPATLVQPVGSPLSLECTVEGTSNPNLYWYRQAAGRGLQLLFYSVGIGQISSEVPQNLSASRPQDRQFILSSKKLLLSDSGFYLCAWSGPEAFFGQGTRLTVV.

V usage is TRBV29-1 and J usage is TRBJ2-7; D remains ambiguous. V dropped 5 bases and J dropped 2 bases, with 16 bases sitting between them. The CDR3 loop spans 14 amino acids. CDR1 SQVTM and CDR2 ANQGSEA come from the germline V gene. This CDR3 is CSVSGQGETYEQYF. CDR3 sequence (DNA): TGCAGCGTTTCGGGCCAAGGAGAGACCTACGAGCAGTACTTC.

The CDR3 here is CASSWQGAGEKLFF. The CDR3 DNA is TGCGCCAGCAGCTGGCAGGGGGCAGGAGAAAAACTGTTTTTT. The chain couples TRBV5-1 to TRBJ1-4; 8 bases match TRBD1. With 3 bases clipped from V and 8 bases from J, the junction kept 6 bases outside the gene matches. The germline V gene encodes CDR1 SGHRS and CDR2 YFSETQ. The CDR3 is 14 amino acids.

This clonotype came up once. The gene calls are TRBV20-1 and TRBJ1-5; possibly TRBD1 for D (6 bases). The CDR3 extends over 15 amino acids. Looked up from germline, CDR1 is DFQATT and CDR2 is SNEGSKA (reference sequence). V lost 7 bases and J lost 5, with 21 bases in between. As DNA, the CDR3 is TGCAGTGGGCAGGGGTCCGGGGGCGCGTATCAGCCCCAGCATTTT. This gives the protein CSGQGSGGAYQPQHF.

This clonotype has more than one count but fewer than ten. This chain uses TRBV12-3 or TRBV12-4 with TRBJ2-7; tentatively, D is TRBD2 (7 bases). The V gene lost 6 bases and the J gene lost 1 base, with 16 bases spanning the gap. The length of the CDR3 is 15 residues. The CDR3 sequence is CASRPRGGGSYEQYF. The CDR3 nucleotides are TGTGCCAGCAGGCCGAGGGGAGGGGGTTCCTACGAGCAGTACTTC.

The chain employs TRBV15 and TRBJ2-7; the D gene is possibly TRBD2 (5 bases). The ends were cut back, 0 bases at V and 5 bases at J, with 14 bases in the middle. The length of the CDR3 is 15 residues. Germline lookup yields CDR1 LNHNV and CDR2 YYDKDF (reference sequence). The CDR3 DNA is TGTGCCACCAGCAGAGATGCGAGAGGGTTAAACGAGCAGTACGTC. It yields the protein CATSRDARGLNEQYV.

This clonotype came up a few times. This chain uses TRBV6-5 with TRBJ2-3; the match to TRBD2 covers 10 bases. Per the germline V gene, CDR1 is MNHEY and CDR2 is SVGAGI. This CDR3 is built from 16 residues. J gave up 1 base and V 4 bases, and 5 bases lay outside the gene matches. CDR3 sequence reads: CASSSSSGGGTDTQYF. CDR3 nucleotides: TGTGCCAGCAGTTCGTCTAGCGGGGGCGGCACAGATACGCAGTATTTT.

The chain joins TRBV29-1 to TRBJ2-2, with no clear D. The CDR3 length is 13 residues. Trimming stripped 4 bases from V and 2 bases from J, with 8 bases between. Germline CDR1 SQVTM, CDR2 ANQGSEA. The CDR3: CSVATSNTGELFF. Written as DNA, the CDR3 is TGCAGCGTTGCGACCTCCAACACCGGGGAGCTGTTTTTT.

This clonotype has a handful of counts. In DNA form, the CDR3 reads TGTGCCAGCAGCCCCTTGGCGGGTGTTACCTACGAGCAGTACGTC. Amino acid sequence: CASSPLAGVTYEQYV. The gene calls are TRBV6-5 and TRBJ2-7; perhaps TRBD2 as D (5 bases). Trimming removed 6 bases from V and 2 bases from J, with 17 bases in between. This CDR3 is 15 amino acids long. Germline-derived CDR1 and CDR2 are MNHEY and SVGAGI.

In its sample, this clonotype was seen a few times. J is TRBJ2-1 and V is TRBV7-9; perhaps TRBD2 as D (5 bases). This CDR3 comprises 13 residues. The V and J ends lost 2 bases and 8 bases respectively, with 10 bases between them. CDR1 is SEHNR and CDR2 is FQNEAQ in the germline V gene (reference sequence). The CDR3 DNA follows: TGTGCCAGCAGCTTATCCGAGGGAGATGAGCAGTTCTTC. Amino acid sequence: CASSLSEGDEQFF.

The chain employs TRBV5-5 and TRBJ1-2; D unresolved. Trimming took off 4 bases at V and 4 bases at J, with 17 bases between the two ends. The CDR3 loop spans 15 amino acids. The germline CDR1 and CDR2 sequences are SGHKS and YYEKEE (reference sequence). The DNA of the CDR3 is TGTGCCAGCAGCCCTTGGGCCCTGGGGAGCTATGGCTACACCTTC. Amino acid sequence: CASSPWALGSYGYTF.

The rearrangement uses TRBV30 and TRBJ1-1; D is uncertain. V was trimmed by 4 bases and J by 1 base, leaving 4 bases between them. CDR1 is GTSNPN, CDR2 SVGIG, per germline (reference sequence). The CDR3 consists of 11 residues. CDR3 bases: TGTGCCTGGATCCCGAACACTGAAGCTTTCTTT. It yields the protein CAWIPNTEAFF.

Only a few counts were recorded for this clonotype. The chain combines TRBV7-9 with TRBJ2-1; 10 nucleotides agree with TRBD2. The CDR3 extends over 13 amino acids. V was clipped by 3 bases and J by 7 bases; unmatched bases: 0. The V gene's germline CDR1 is SEHNR and CDR2 FQNEAQ (reference sequence). The CDR3 here is CASSFSGRNEQFF. In nucleotides, the CDR3 is TGTGCCAGCAGCTTTAGCGGGAGGAATGAGCAGTTCTTC.

The chain joins TRBV12-3 or TRBV12-4 to TRBJ1-5; tentatively, D is TRBD1 (5 bases). Trimming shortened V by 6 bases and J by 5 bases, and 11 bases separated the two germline ends. The CDR3 is 13 residues long. The CDR3 DNA follows: TGTGCCAGCAGGGGGGAGGGCTATCAGCCCCAGCATTTT. This codes for CASRGEGYQPQHF.

At least ten counts were recorded for this clonotype. The chain employs TRBV7-3 and TRBJ1-1; TRBD1 might be the D (6 bases). The CDR3 has 14 amino acids. The germline V gene has CDR1 SGHTA and CDR2 FQGTGA. Trimming removed 5 bases at V and 6 bases at J, with 16 bases between. In nucleotides, the CDR3 is TGTGCCAGCAGCGCAAATACAGGGACATCTGAAGCTTTCTTT. Amino acid sequence: CASSANTGTSEAFF.

This clonotype was seen a handful of times. The chain uses TRBV5-6 and TRBJ1-2; the D gene is possibly TRBD1 (6 bases). The germline V gene has CDR1 SGHDT and CDR2 YYEEEE. This CDR3 contains 15 residues. V was trimmed by 4 bases and J by 0 bases, leaving 13 bases between them. Here the CDR3 reads CASSPQYRANYGYTF. CDR3 DNA: TGTGCCAGCAGCCCGCAGTACAGGGCTAACTATGGCTACACCTTC.

This clonotype was observed at least ten times. At one end the junction does not follow the germline gene, possibly because of a read error. The chain has TRBV7-9 and TRBJ2-5; D call uncertain. In germline, CDR1 is SEHNR, CDR2 FQNEAQ (reference sequence). CDR3 length equals 10 residues. CDR3 loop: CASHQETQYF. CDR3 nucleotides: TGTGCCAGCCACCAGGAGACCCAGTACTTC.

The chain couples TRBV10-3 to TRBJ2-2; maybe TRBD1 (5 bases). Trimming removed 3 bases at V and 6 bases at J, with 11 bases between. Looked up from germline, CDR1 is ENHRY and CDR2 is SYGVKD. The CDR3 contains 14 residues. The CDR3 region has the DNA TGTGCCATCAGTGACCCCAGGGTGGCCGGGGAGCTGTTTTTT. The encoded protein is CAISDPRVAGELFF.

This clonotype was seen a handful of times. The J gene is TRBJ1-1, the V gene TRBV11-1; TRBD1 agrees at 9 bases. Germline lookup yields CDR1 SGHAT and CDR2 FQDESV (reference sequence). CDR3 length: 14 amino acids. V gave up 5 bases and J gave up 6 bases; unmatched junction bases: 7. CDR3 in amino acids: CASSPGTGKAEAFF. The CDR3, as DNA: TGTGCCAGCAGCCCCGGGACAGGGAAGGCTGAAGCTTTCTTT. Filled out from reference TRBV11-1 and TRBJ1-1, the complete variable domain reads EAEVAQSPRYKITEKSQAVAFWCDPISGHATLYWYRQILGQGPELLVQFQDESVVDDSQLPKDRFSAERLKGVDSTLKIQPAELGDSAMYLCASSPGTGKAEAFFGQGTRLTVV.

Ten or more counts support this clonotype. V usage is TRBV6-2 or TRBV6-3 and J usage is TRBJ2-2; 8 nucleotides line up with TRBD2. Germline CDR1 and CDR2: MNHEY and SVGEGT. The J segment lost 5 bases and the V segment lost 6 bases, leaving 8 bases of the junction unmatched. This CDR3 has 15 amino acids. The CDR3 spells CASRSWRGETGELFF. In DNA, the CDR3 is TGTGCCAGCAGGAGTTGGCGGGGGGAGACCGGGGAGCTGTTTTTT.

CDR3 in DNA: TGCGCCAGTTCCACACGGCGGGGAGACGGCACCGGGGAGCTGTTTTTT. Translating it yields CASSTRRGDGTGELFF. The gene calls are TRBV5-1 and TRBJ2-2, with D possibly being TRBD2 (6 bases). V shed 8 bases and J shed 4 bases, with 21 bases lying between them. Germline V gene data show CDR1 as SGHRS and CDR2 as YFSETQ. The length of the CDR3 is 16 residues.

This clonotype was counted only a few times. J is TRBJ2-1 and V is TRBV20-1, with D possibly TRBD2 on 5 matching bases. The V gene's germline CDR1 is DFQATT and CDR2 SNEGSKA (reference sequence). The V gene lost 0 bases and the J gene lost 4 bases, with 10 bases spanning the gap. CDR3 length: 14 amino acids. The CDR3 spells CSARDPTSYNEQFF. Written as DNA, the CDR3 is TGCAGTGCTAGAGATCCCACTAGTTACAATGAGCAGTTCTTC.

Only a few counts were recorded for this clonotype. This chain links TRBV5-1 with TRBJ2-7; 7 nucleotides align to TRBD1. V dropped 4 bases and J dropped 0; count of bases not matched to a gene: 4. The CDR3 has 14 residues. Per the germline V gene, CDR1 is SGHRS and CDR2 is YFSETQ. This CDR3 reads CASSRDSSSYEQYF. In DNA, the CDR3 is TGCGCCAGCAGCCGGGACAGTAGCTCCTACGAGCAGTACTTC.